This T cell receptor beta chain emerged from a study of Graves' ophthalmopathy and Graves' hyperthyroidism. The V end lost 1 base, the J end lost 3 bases, and 13 bases lay between the germline ends. CDR3 length: 15 amino acids. Germline V gene data show CDR1 as SGHDT and CDR2 as YYEEEE. TCR beta CDR3 amplification used RNA transcripts. The first round was an RT-PCR with HTBI primers, and the second round was a multiplex PCR. TCRdb re-called the multiplex PCR reads with MiXCR, one entry per CDR3 protein. This sample has about 1.2 million distinct CDR3 sequences, with less than 45% found just once. Sequenced sample: peripheral blood or thyroid tissue (not recorded which). The chain joins TRBV5-6 to TRBJ1-1, with D hard to call. The sequence came from an adult man with Graves' hyperthyroidism. CDR3: CASSLFVVAYTEAFF. Here the CDR3 DNA reads TGTGCCAGCAGCTTGTTTGTAGTAGCCTACACTGAAGCTTTCTTT.